This is a list of T cell receptor beta chains from one sample in a study of identical twins. TCRdb called the 5' RACE reads again in MiXCR, with one record for every CDR3 protein. The sample includes some 500,000 distinct CDR3 sequences, around 9.6% seen only once; the top ten take 2.5% to 3.5%. The data were also submitted as part of a second study, on yellow fever vaccine responses in identical twins.

Material: PBMCs. All receptors derive from a woman aged 18-35 years in good health. Both conserved end residues are part of each CDR3. The order of the fields is J gene, D gene, clone size, V gene, CDR3 DNA, CDR3 protein. The D gene is left open where the match is weak. Clone size is not always given. Where it is, it says once, few, many or a class for expanded clones.

J gene: TRBJ2-7; D gene: TRBD1; clone size: NA; V gene: TRBV4-3; CDR3 DNA: TGCGCCAGCAGCCAAGATAGGACAGGGATTCCCTACGAGCAGTACTTC; CDR3 protein: CASSQDRTGIPYEQYF
J gene: TRBJ1-5; D gene: NA; clone size: few; V gene: TRBV20-1; CDR3 DNA: TGCAGTGCTACCCGAAGTGGACTACTTAGCAATCAGCCCCAGCATTTT; CDR3 protein: CSATRSGLLSNQPQHF
J gene: TRBJ1-1; D gene: NA; clone size: NA; V gene: TRBV9; CDR3 DNA: TGTGCCAGCAGCGTAGGGGGAGGGGGTGGCAGGATGAACACTGAAGCTTTCTTT; CDR3 protein: CASSVGGGGGRMNTEAFF
J gene: TRBJ1-5; D gene: NA; clone size: NA; V gene: TRBV9; CDR3 DNA: TGTGCCAGCAGCGTAGGAGGGCTAAATCAGCCCCAGCATTTT; CDR3 protein: CASSVGGLNQPQHF
J gene: TRBJ2-1; D gene: TRBD2; clone size: few; V gene: TRBV9; CDR3 DNA: TGTGCCAGCAGCGTAAGCGGGAACAATGAGCAGTTCTTC; CDR3 protein: CASSVSGNNEQFF
J gene: TRBJ2-5; D gene: TRBD1; clone size: NA; V gene: TRBV29-1; CDR3 DNA: TGCAGCGTTGAAGTTGTGGACAGGGAAGAGACCCAGTACTTC; CDR3 protein: CSVEVVDREETQYF
J gene: TRBJ2-7; D gene: NA; clone size: NA; V gene: TRBV10-3; CDR3 DNA: TGTGCCATCAGTGATATGGTCCGGGTGGCCTACGAGCAGTACTTC; CDR3 protein: CAISDMVRVAYEQYF
J gene: TRBJ1-1; D gene: NA; clone size: few; V gene: TRBV2; CDR3 DNA: TGTGCCAGCAGTATAGGGGGGGGAGGCACTGAAGCTTTCTTT; CDR3 protein: CASSIGGGGTEAFF
J gene: TRBJ2-2; D gene: TRBD2; clone size: many; V gene: TRBV5-4; CDR3 DNA: TGTGCCAGCAGCCCCCCGACTAGCGGCCAGAACACCGGGGAGCTGTTTTTT; CDR3 protein: CASSPPTSGQNTGELFF
J gene: TRBJ2-2; D gene: TRBD2; clone size: NA; V gene: TRBV25-1; CDR3 DNA: TGTGCCAGCAGTGATCCAACTAGCGGGGGGGCCAACGGGGAGCTGTTTTTT; CDR3 protein: CASSDPTSGGANGELFF
J gene: TRBJ2-1; D gene: NA; clone size: few; V gene: TRBV4-3; CDR3 DNA: TGCGCCAGCAGCCAGGCGGGACACTTCCCCAATGAGCAGTTCTTC; CDR3 protein: CASSQAGHFPNEQFF
J gene: TRBJ2-3; D gene: NA; clone size: NA; V gene: TRBV7-2; CDR3 DNA: TGTGCCAGCAGCCGGACAGACTCATCCACAGATACGCAGTATTTT; CDR3 protein: CASSRTDSSTDTQYF
J gene: TRBJ2-3; D gene: NA; clone size: NA; V gene: TRBV5-1; CDR3 DNA: TGCGCCAGCAAGGAAGGGTTAGCAGATACGCAGTATTTT; CDR3 protein: CASKEGLADTQYF
J gene: TRBJ2-1; D gene: TRBD1; clone size: NA; V gene: TRBV7-3; CDR3 DNA: TGTGCCAGCAGCTCCCAAGGGACAGGGGGGTACAATGAGCAGTTCTTC; CDR3 protein: CASSSQGTGGYNEQFF
J gene: TRBJ2-7; D gene: NA; clone size: many; V gene: TRBV7-9; CDR3 DNA: TGTGCCAGCAGCTTGTCCTTAGCGGTCGAGCAGTACTTC; CDR3 protein: CASSLSLAVEQYF
J gene: TRBJ2-2; D gene: NA; clone size: NA; V gene: TRBV20-1; CDR3 DNA: TGCAGTGCTAGAGACGACGGGGGGAACACCGGGGAGCTGTTTTTT; CDR3 protein: CSARDDGGNTGELFF
J gene: TRBJ2-1; D gene: NA; clone size: many; V gene: TRBV6-5; CDR3 DNA: TGTGCCAGCAGTTACTCGAAGGTCAAAATAGCCTCGCCTGTTGAGCAGTTCTTC; CDR3 protein: CASSYSKVKIASPVEQFF